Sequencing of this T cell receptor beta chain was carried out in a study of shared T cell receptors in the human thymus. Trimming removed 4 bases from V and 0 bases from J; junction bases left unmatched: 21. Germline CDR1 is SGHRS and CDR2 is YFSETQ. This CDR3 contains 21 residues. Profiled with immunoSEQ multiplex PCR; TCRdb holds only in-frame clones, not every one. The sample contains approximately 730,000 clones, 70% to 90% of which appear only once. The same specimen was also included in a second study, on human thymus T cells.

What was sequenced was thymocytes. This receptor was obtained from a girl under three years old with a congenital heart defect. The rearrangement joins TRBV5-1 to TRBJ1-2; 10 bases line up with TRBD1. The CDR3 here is CASSTLQTGGIEGGANYGYTF. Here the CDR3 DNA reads TGCGCCAGCAGCACTTTGCAGACAGGGGGCATAGAAGGTGGAGCTAACTATGGCTACACCTTC.